These T cell receptor beta chains were read from a single sample in a study of siplizumab effects on memory and regulatory T cells. Profiled with immunoSEQ multiplex PCR; TCRdb holds only in-frame clones, not every one. The sample has fewer than 85,000 clones; just under 95% are singletons. Sequencing used CD8+ T cells sorted from blood. The source is a human donor in good health. Both conserved end residues are part of each CDR3. D genes are given only for firm matches. Only part of the rows carry a size: once, few, many, or a class if the clone is expanded.

>TRBJ2-1|-|TRBV7-9|-
CASSFSGNEQFF
TGTGCCAGCAGCTTTTCCGGCAATGAGCAGTTCTTC
>TRBJ2-7|-|TRBV7-2|TRBD2
CASSSATSGNEQYF
TGTGCCAGCAGCTCAGCGACTAGCGGGAACGAGCAGTACTTC
>TRBJ2-1|-|TRBV29-1|-
CSVHLLTSKFF
TGCAGCGTTCATCTGCTCACTAGCAAGTTCTTC
>TRBJ2-1|-|TRBV28|-
CASRANSYNEQFF
TGTGCCAGCAGAGCGAACTCCTACAATGAGCAGTTCTTC
>TRBJ2-3|-|TRBV5-8|-
CASSGGGHRITDTQYF
TGTGCCAGCAGCGGGGGTGGACATCGTATCACAGATACGCAGTATTTT
>TRBJ1-2|few|TRBV4-2|TRBD1
CASSQSDRAANYGYTF
TGTGCCAGCAGCCAATCGGACAGGGCGGCTAACTATGGCTACACCTTC
>TRBJ2-1|-|TRBV30|-
CAWSVANEQFF
TGTGCCTGGAGTGTGGCCAATGAGCAGTTCTTC
>TRBJ2-1|-|TRBV5-1|TRBD2
CASSWTSGGNEQFF
TGCGCCAGCAGCTGGACTAGCGGGGGCAATGAGCAGTTCTTC
>TRBJ2-1|-|TRBV4-1|-
CASSQETSSRGYNEQFF
TGCGCCAGCAGCCAGGAAACCTCCAGCAGGGGCTACAATGAGCAGTTCTTC
>TRBJ2-7|-|TRBV29-1|-
CSVHPSDSYEQYF
TGCAGCGTGCACCCTAGCGACTCCTACGAGCAGTACTTC
>TRBJ2-3|-|TRBV9|-
CASSSGRDTQYF
TGTGCCAGCAGCTCCGGCCGAGATACGCAGTATTTT
>TRBJ2-2|once|TRBV19|-
CASSLTGQNTGELFF
TGTGCCAGTAGCTTGACAGGACAGAACACCGGGGAGCTGTTTTTT
>TRBJ2-1|-|TRBV9|TRBD2
CASSHNSGNEQFF
TGTGCCAGCAGCCATAACAGCGGGAACGAGCAGTTCTTC
>TRBJ1-1|-|TRBV11-2|TRBD1
CASSSPGQGTTEAFF
TGTGCCAGCAGCTCACCGGGACAGGGGACGACTGAAGCTTTCTTT
>TRBJ2-7|-|TRBV2|-
CASSDRGQLYEQYF
TGTGCCAGCAGTGATCGTGGACAGCTCTACGAGCAGTACTTC
>TRBJ1-4|-|TRBV28|-
CASSLFRDTFNEKLFF
TGTGCCAGCAGTTTATTCCGGGACACCTTTAATGAAAAACTGTTTTTT
>TRBJ2-3|once|TRBV5-4|-
CASSLDTGAPDTQYF
TGTGCCAGCAGCTTGGACACGGGGGCCCCAGATACGCAGTATTTT
>TRBJ2-1|-|TRBV11-2|-
CASSAPPYNEQFF
TGTGCCAGCAGCGCCCCTCCCTACAATGAGCAGTTCTTC
>TRBJ2-1|-|TRBV19|-
CASSSLPGTILVNEQFF
TGTGCCAGTAGTTCCCTACCCGGGACAATCCTTGTCAATGAGCAGTTCTTC
>TRBJ2-7|-|TRBV10-1|TRBD1
CASSKTGGDEQYF
TGCGCCAGCAGTAAGACAGGGGGTGATGAGCAGTACTTC
>TRBJ2-7|-|TRBV5-1|TRBD1
CASSPGTGNYEQYF
TGCGCCAGCAGCCCCGGGACAGGGAATTACGAGCAGTACTTC
>TRBJ2-7|-|TRBV6-6|-
CASSYIGNYEQYF
TGTGCCAGCAGTTACATCGGGAACTACGAGCAGTACTTC
>TRBJ2-7|once|TRBV19|-
CASSIGGSNEQYF
TGTGCCAGTAGTATAGGCGGCAGCAACGAGCAGTACTTC
>TRBJ2-3|-|TRBV4-2|TRBD2
CASSQVYLRTSGSSDTQYF
TGTGCCAGCAGCCAAGTATACCTAAGGACTAGCGGGAGTTCAGATACGCAGTATTTT
>TRBJ2-7|-|TRBV2|TRBD2
CASAASGTVYEQYF
TGTGCCAGCGCGGCTAGCGGGACCGTTTACGAGCAGTACTTC
>TRBJ2-7|-|TRBV19|-
CASSSRPIRGYEQYF
TGTGCCAGTAGTTCAAGACCCATAAGGGGCTACGAGCAGTACTTC
>TRBJ2-1|-|TRBV11-3|TRBD2
CASSARASGYNEQFF
TGTGCCAGCAGCGCCCGGGCTAGCGGTTACAATGAGCAGTTCTTC
>TRBJ2-3|-|TRBV27|TRBD2
CASSLFASGRVSTDTQYF
TGTGCCAGCAGTTTATTTGCTAGCGGGAGAGTGAGCACAGATACGCAGTATTTT
>TRBJ1-1|-|TRBV29-1|-
CSVSSGQPEAFF
TGCAGCGTTAGTTCGGGCCAGCCTGAAGCTTTCTTT
>TRBJ1-5|-|TRBV4-1|-
CASSQDGQFNQPQHF
TGCGCCAGCAGCCAAGACGGACAGTTCAATCAGCCCCAGCATTTT
>TRBJ1-1|few|TRBV9|-
CASSVGTGSNTEAFF
TGTGCCAGCAGCGTAGGAACAGGGTCGAACACTGAAGCTTTCTTT
>TRBJ2-2|-|TRBV29-1|TRBD1
CSVRPGQGGKAGELFF
TGCAGCGTCCGGCCGGGACAGGGGGGTAAAGCCGGGGAGCTGTTTTTT
>TRBJ2-2|-|TRBV4-2|TRBD1
CASSQEGGRGELFF
TGTGCCAGCAGCCAAGAAGGGGGCCGCGGGGAGCTGTTTTTT
>TRBJ2-2|-|TRBV27|-
CASSFAAGTGELFF
TGTGCCAGCAGTTTCGCGGCGGGAACCGGGGAGCTGTTTTTT
>TRBJ1-2|-|TRBV5-1|-
CASSMDNYGYTF
TGCGCCAGCAGCATGGACAACTATGGCTACACCTTC
>TRBJ2-3|-|TRBV9|-
CASSVEDVPSTDTQYF
TGTGCCAGCAGCGTGGAAGACGTACCTAGCACAGATACGCAGTATTTT
>TRBJ2-5|-|TRBV19|-
CASSMAGGETQYF
TGTGCCAGTAGTATGGCTGGGGGGGAGACCCAGTACTTC
>TRBJ1-1|-|TRBV4-1|-
CASSQGRDEAFF
TGCGCCAGCAGCCAGGGGAGGGATGAAGCTTTCTTT
>TRBJ2-5|-|TRBV25-1|-
CASSERREQETQYF
TGTGCCAGCAGCGAAAGACGGGAACAAGAGACCCAGTACTTC
>TRBJ2-1|-|TRBV27|-
CASSLGRVNYNEQFF
TGTGCCAGCAGTTTAGGTAGGGTAAACTACAATGAGCAGTTCTTC
>TRBJ2-7|-|TRBV10-1|-
CASSYPDGGTYEQYF
TGCGCCAGCAGTTATCCTGACGGGGGTACCTACGAGCAGTACTTC
>TRBJ2-3|-|TRBV27|TRBD2
CASSLFSGNGDTQYF
TGTGCCAGCAGTTTATTTAGCGGGAACGGAGATACGCAGTATTTT
>TRBJ1-4|-|TRBV25-1|-
CASTSLFDNEKLFF
TGTGCCAGCACTAGTCTCTTCGATAATGAAAAACTGTTTTTT
>TRBJ2-7|-|TRBV4-1|-
CASSPSVTYEQYF
TGCGCCAGCAGCCCCTCTGTTACCTACGAGCAGTACTTC
>TRBJ2-7|-|TRBV7-9|TRBD1
CASSLPGQVDEQYF
TGTGCCAGCAGCTTGCCGGGACAGGTAGACGAGCAGTACTTC
>TRBJ2-3|-|TRBV7-3|TRBD2
CASSILAGVRDTQYF
TGTGCCAGCAGCATTCTAGCGGGAGTAAGAGATACGCAGTATTTT
>TRBJ2-1|-|TRBV4-2|TRBD1
CASSPFTDRGFLPANNEQFF
TGTGCCAGCAGCCCTTTTACGGACAGGGGCTTCCTCCCCGCAAACAATGAGCAGTTCTTC
>TRBJ1-2|many|TRBV9|-
CASSSTAQTQTVNYGYTF
TGTGCCAGCAGCTCGACCGCCCAGACTCAGACGGTTAACTATGGCTACACCTTC
>TRBJ1-4|-|TRBV27|-
CASSSNFPGSEKLFF
TGTGCCAGCAGTTCGAACTTCCCTGGGAGTGAAAAACTGTTTTTT
>TRBJ2-1|-|TRBV19|TRBD2
CASSIDLGTSNEQFF
TGTGCCAGTAGTATAGATTTAGGGACTAGTAATGAGCAGTTCTTC